These T cell receptor beta chains were read from a single sample in a study of PD-1 blockade in classical Hodgkin lymphoma. Libraries were prepared by immunoSEQ multiplex PCR; TCRdb keeps only in-frame clonotypes and omits some of them. This repertoire shows approximately 150,000 clones, approximately 72% found once; its top ten account for roughly 8.4%. The material sequenced was peripheral blood mononuclear cells (PBMCs), taken before the second cycle of nivolumab. These receptors all come from a human donor with classical Hodgkin lymphoma. CDR3s leave out the opening cysteine and the closing phenylalanine or tryptophan.

TRBV15	TRBJ2-1	ATSRDLAGAYEQF
TRBV7-2	TRBJ2-1	ASSTRTANEQF
TRBV10-3	TRBJ1-2	AIRASEGGGYT
TRBV5-1	TRBJ1-1	ASSLESYRMNTEAF
TRBV4-1	TRBJ2-4	ASSQDPSYPGSDKNIQY
TRBV5-1	TRBJ1-3	ASSFGGGLSGNTIY
TRBV5-1	TRBJ2-1	ASSALGLAGVWSYNEQF
TRBV18	TRBJ2-3	ASSPTGTDTQY
TRBV9	TRBJ1-6	ASSGQGALSPLH
TRBV7-2	TRBJ1-3	ASSLTLRQGENTIY
TRBV5-6	TRBJ1-4	ASSFGRRNEKLF
TRBV14	TRBJ2-5	ASSLRVQLAGVGETQY
TRBV15	TRBJ2-2	ATSRDDREANTGELF
TRBV5-4	TRBJ1-2	ASSLRQGSGYT
TRBV4-1	TRBJ1-3	ASSQDPGSGNTIY
TRBV6-5	TRBJ2-1	ASRRQGSINEQF
TRBV19	TRBJ1-5	ARNQPQH
TRBV18	TRBJ1-1	ASSPAGALNTEAF
TRBV30	TRBJ2-2	AWAGAGELF
TRBV6-5	TRBJ2-3	ASSYTALSTDTQY
TRBV10-3	TRBJ2-3	AISGTGGLTDTQY
TRBV15	TRBJ1-2	ATSRDRRRLALYYGYT
TRBV11-2	TRBJ2-7	ASSLRDTSYEQY
TRBV5-6	TRBJ1-2	ASSFSNYGYT